Presented here are 16 T cell receptor beta chains from one specimen sequenced in a study of STAT5B mutations in CD4+ large granular lymphocyte leukemia. TCRdb's copy holds only in-frame clones and misses some; the assay was immunoSEQ multiplex PCR. The sample yields around 33,000 clones, roughly three quarters seen once. Input material: CD4+ T cells from blood buffy coats. The receptor set was obtained from a human donor in good health.

This clone was counted a few times. The rearrangement joins TRBV4-1 to TRBJ1-5; 8 bases map to TRBD1. CDR1 is MGHRA, CDR2 YSYEKL, per germline. The CDR3 consists of 18 residues. J gave up 0 bases and V 1 base, and 8 bases lay outside the gene matches. The CDR3: CASSQAIGQGVSNQPQHF. Written as DNA, the CDR3 is TGCGCCAGCAGCCAAGCCATAGGACAGGGAGTTAGCAATCAGCCCCAGCATTTT.

The sample holds a few counts of this clone. The chain carries TRBV2 and TRBJ2-7; 9 bases are a match to TRBD2. The CDR3 loop spans 13 amino acids. Germline CDR1 SNHLY, CDR2 FYNNEI. V was clipped by 6 bases and J by 6 bases; unmatched bases: 6. The CDR3 is CASRGLSGGEQYF. For the CDR3, the DNA is TGTGCCAGCAGAGGGCTTAGCGGGGGCGAGCAGTACTTC.

The J gene is TRBJ1-1, the V gene TRBV5-1; 8 bases line up with TRBD1. V shed 4 bases, J shed 5 bases, and the junction held 10 bases outside the gene matches. CDR1 and CDR2 (germline): SGHRS, YFSETQ. This CDR3 contains 15 residues. The CDR3: CASSNTGGTGTEAFF. The DNA of the CDR3 is TGCGCCAGCAGCAACACAGGGGGAACGGGGACTGAAGCTTTCTTT. Based on the CDR3 plus reference TRBV5-1 and TRBJ1-1, the full variable domain is KAGVTQTPRYLIKTRGQQVTLSCSPISGHRSVSWYQQTPGQGLQFLFEYFSETQRNKGNFPGRFSGRQFSNSRSEMNVSTLELGDSALYLCASSNTGGTGTEAFFGQGTRLTVV.

The V gene is TRBV20-1, the J gene TRBJ2-1; D is uncertain. Germline lookup yields CDR1 DFQATT and CDR2 SNEGSKA (reference sequence). The CDR3 runs 11 residues. V lost 7 bases to trimming and J lost 8 bases, with 12 bases between them. CDR3 in DNA: TGCAGTGGGAGCCTGGCCTATGAGCAGTTCTTC. Protein: CSGSLAYEQFF.

The rearrangement joins TRBV9 to TRBJ2-3; the D call may be TRBD1 or TRBD2 (5 bases each). V was cut by 0 bases and J by 11 bases, with 22 bases left in between. The CDR3 sequence is 16 residues long. Per the germline V gene, CDR1 is SGDLS and CDR2 is YYNGEE. CDR3 bases: TGTGCCAGCAGCGTAGACGGGACCGACCTCCTTGAGGGGCAGTATTTT. It is translated as CASSVDGTDLLEGQYF.

The chain uses TRBV11-3 and TRBJ2-1; 7 bases map to TRBD1. Per the germline V gene, CDR1 is SGHNT and CDR2 is YENEEA. V was pared by 5 bases and J by 5 bases, with 6 bases of the junction left unmatched. The CDR3 spans 14 residues. The CDR3 here is CASSHRDRNNEQFF. The CDR3 bases are TGTGCCAGCAGCCACCGGGACAGAAACAATGAGCAGTTCTTC.

The rearrangement uses TRBV6-5 and TRBJ1-2; TRBD1 matches at 8 bases. The V segment lost 6 bases and the J segment 5 bases; nucleotides outside the gene matches: 11. CDR3 length equals 15 residues. Germline lookup yields CDR1 MNHEY and CDR2 SVGAGI. This chain's CDR3 is CASRTGTGSLYGYTF. In DNA, the CDR3 is TGTGCCAGCAGGACCGGGACAGGTAGTCTATATGGCTACACCTTC.

V usage is TRBV6-5 and J usage is TRBJ2-7; the D is unclear. V lost 6 bases and J lost 2, with 17 bases in between. This CDR3 contains 15 residues. In germline, CDR1 is MNHEY, CDR2 SVGAGI. The CDR3 loop reads CASSPILDRPYEQYF. In DNA form, the CDR3 reads TGTGCCAGCAGCCCCATCCTCGATCGCCCCTACGAGCAGTACTTC.

This clone has just one count. V gene TRBV6-5 combines with J gene TRBJ1-2; TRBD1 matches 9 bases. Germline CDR1 and CDR2: MNHEY and SVGAGI. Losses at the gene ends were 5 bases for V and 8 bases for J; bases not matched to a gene: 6. The CDR3 has 13 amino acids. The CDR3 DNA reads TGTGCCAGCAGTGTCACAGGGGGCTGGGGCTACACCTTC. This sequence encodes CASSVTGGWGYTF.

This chain's CDR3 is CASTRQGPYEQYF. The CDR3 region has the DNA TGTGCCAGCACCCGACAGGGTCCCTACGAGCAGTACTTC. V gene TRBV6-5 combines with J gene TRBJ2-7; TRBD1 matches 7 bases. Germline V gene data show CDR1 as MNHEY and CDR2 as SVGAGI. V trimming: 7 bases; J trimming: 2 bases; junction bases outside the gene matches: 5. The CDR3 is 13 amino acids.

V is TRBV11-2 and J is TRBJ2-7, with 11 bases identical to TRBD2. V shed 3 bases, J shed 2 bases, and the junction held 0 bases outside the gene matches. Germline assignment: CDR1 SGHAT and CDR2 FQNNGV. This CDR3 has 14 amino acids. CDR3 bases: TGTGCCAGCAGCTTTAGCGGGAGGGCCTACGAGCAGTACTTC. Amino acids: CASSFSGRAYEQYF. Together with reference TRBV11-2 and TRBJ2-7, the CDR3 gives the full variable domain: EAGVAQSPRYKIIEKRQSVAFWCNPISGHATLYWYQQILGQGPKLLIQFQNNGVVDDSQLPKDRFSAERLKGVDSTLKIQPAKLEDSAVYLCASSFSGRAYEQYFGPGTRLTVT.

The rearrangement joins TRBV28 to TRBJ1-5; D ambiguous. The CDR3 is 15 amino acids. CDR1 MDHEN and CDR2 SYDVKM come from the germline V gene. Trimming shortened V by 2 bases and J by 3 bases, and 11 bases separated the two germline ends. The DNA of the CDR3 is TGTGCCAGCAGTTTACCAGGCAGCCTCAATCAGCCCCAGCATTTT. Translating it yields CASSLPGSLNQPQHF.

The chain employs TRBV27 and TRBJ1-1; D may be TRBD1 (5 bases). Germline assignment: CDR1 MNHEY and CDR2 SMNVEV (reference sequence). V lost 7 bases to trimming and J lost 1 base, with 10 bases between them. This CDR3 is 13 amino acids long. CDR3 DNA sequence: TGTGCCAGCACCAGGACACCGAACACTGAAGCTTTCTTT. It yields the protein CASTRTPNTEAFF.

The genes are TRBV28 and TRBJ1-3, with 7 bases lining up with TRBD1. The germline V gene has CDR1 MDHEN and CDR2 SYDVKM. V lost 7 bases, J lost 7 bases, and 16 bases stayed unmatched. This CDR3 region has 16 residues. CDR3 DNA: TGTGCCAGCACGGGTTCGACAGGGAGGGTCGCGAACACCATATATTTT. The encoded protein is CASTGSTGRVANTIYF.

This sequence joins TRBV6-1 and TRBJ2-7; D perhaps matches TRBD2 (7 bases). V lost 7 bases to trimming and J lost 4 bases, with 17 bases between them. This CDR3 is 14 amino acids long. CDR1 MNHNS and CDR2 SASEGT come from the germline V gene. The CDR3 region has the DNA TGTGCCAGCAATCCTAGCGGAGGGGGGTACGAGCAGTACTTC. The encoded protein is CASNPSGGGYEQYF.

There are a few counts of this clone. Sequence at one end of the junction differs from germline and may be a read error. V gene TRBV2 combines with J gene TRBJ1-1; 8 bases agree with TRBD1. Per the germline V gene, CDR1 is SNHLY and CDR2 is FYNNEI. The CDR3 has 12 residues. The CDR3 bases are TGTGCCAGCGGTGACAGGGGCCCTGAAGCTTTCTTT. Translation gives CASGDRGPEAFF.